These 3 T cell receptor beta chains share one sample of origin, sequenced in a study of beta chain features in type 1 diabetes. General observations from the study: Researchers report that Type 1 diabetes patients had moderately but significantly shorter TCRB CDR3s across all four CD4+ subsets.

Sequenced material consisted of expressed TCRB transcripts (all of the isolated RNA was reverse transcribed). The method was immunoSEQ multiplex PCR; TCRdb's version includes in-frame clones alone and lacks a portion of them. The sample includes about 660,000 clones, over 12% of them seen just once. Antigens for these TCRs are unknown. Sample: naive CD4+ T cells from blood. The receptors stem from a man between 18 and 35 years old with type 1 diabetes.

This clone was found a few times. The chain recombines TRBV7-9 with TRBJ1-4; no clear D. Germline CDR1 reads SEHNR; CDR2 reads FQNEAQ (reference sequence). This CDR3 spans 16 amino acids. The ends were cut back, 5 bases at V and 2 bases at J, with 15 bases in the middle. The CDR3 region is CASSPSARSTNEKLFF. For the CDR3, the DNA is TGTGCCAGCAGCCCCAGCGCGAGGTCGACTAATGAAAAACTGTTTTTT.

The chain has TRBV29-1 and TRBJ2-1; D possibly corresponds to TRBD1 (6 bases). This CDR3 is 13 amino acids long. V lost 4 bases to trimming and J lost 6 bases, with 13 bases between them. From germline, CDR1 is SQVTM and CDR2 ANQGSEA. The CDR3 nucleotides read TGCAGCGTTGTTAGCGAAGGGGGCAATGAGCAGTTCTTC. Translation gives CSVVSEGGNEQFF.

This clone turned up a few times. The gene calls are TRBV23-1 and TRBJ2-2; 8 positions agree with TRBD1. TRBV23-1 is labeled an ORF, and its function is uncertain. The CDR3 covers 15 residues. The junction had 7 bases not matched to a gene; V was cut back by 8 bases and J by 2 bases. DNA of the CDR3: TGCGCCAGCCCCCCGGACAGGGCTAACACCGGGGAGCTGTTTTTT. The encoded protein is CASPPDRANTGELFF.